These 30 T cell receptor beta chains share one sample of origin, sequenced in a study of T cell changes during pregnancy in multiple sclerosis. Generated by immunoSEQ multiplex PCR, the TCRdb table keeps only in-frame clones and is missing some. The sample has about 30,000 clones; over 80% are singletons. The sample in question was CD8+ T cells from peripheral blood mononuclear cells, obtained before pregnancy. All receptors derive from a female donor with multiple sclerosis, enrolled in a pregnancy study.

V and J are TRBV9 and TRBJ2-2; weak D call: TRBD2 (7 bases). Between the trimmed V and J ends, which lost 0 bases and 10 bases, there was a span of 16 bases. CDR1 is SGDLS and CDR2 is YYNGEE in the germline V gene. There are 15 residues in the CDR3. The CDR3 here is CASSVGGGRTAELFF. The CDR3 DNA is TGTGCCAGCAGCGTAGGGGGGGGCCGAACAGCGGAGCTGTTTTTT. The full variable domain, in which reference TRBV9 and TRBJ2-2 provide the parts outside the CDR3, is DSGVTQTPKHLITATGQRVTLRCSPRSGDLSVYWYQQSLDQGLQFLIQYYNGEERAKGNILERFSAQQFPDLHSELNLSSLELGDSALYFCASSVGGGRTAELFFGEGSRLTVL.

The chain employs TRBV5-1 and TRBJ1-1, with TRBD1 identical over 7 bases. Trimming removed 4 bases from V and 0 bases from J; junction bases left unmatched: 9. The CDR3 is 16 residues long. Germline V gene data show CDR1 as SGHRS and CDR2 as YFSETQ. Here the CDR3 reads CASSLSETGMNTEAFF. CDR3 bases: TGCGCCAGCAGCCTCTCCGAGACAGGGATGAACACTGAAGCTTTCTTT.

This chain uses TRBV6-4 with TRBJ2-3; D uncertain. V was cut by 4 bases and J by 1 base, with 9 bases left in between. CDR1 is MRHNA, CDR2 SNTAGT, per germline. This CDR3 has 14 amino acids. CDR3 DNA sequence: TGTGCCAGCAGTGCCTCCCCGGGCACAGATACGCAGTATTTT. Translated: CASSASPGTDTQYF.

Sample share makes this clone medium-sized. The genes are TRBV27 and TRBJ2-7; D may be TRBD2 (6 bases). Germline V gene data show CDR1 as MNHEY and CDR2 as SMNVEV (reference sequence). V was shortened by 6 bases and J by 3 bases, with 21 bases between the two germline ends. CDR3 length equals 16 residues. CDR3 sequence (DNA): TGTGCCAGCAGACCTTCCCCGGGAGCGAGGGACTACGAGCAGTACTTC. It yields the protein CASRPSPGARDYEQYF.

The genes are TRBV2 and TRBJ2-5; D uncertain. Deletions cut 0 bases from V and 0 bases from J, with 14 bases between. The CDR3 has 17 residues. In germline, CDR1 is SNHLY, CDR2 FYNNEI. The CDR3 bases are TGTGCCAGCAGTGAAGCGAAAGAGGTTGGGTACCAAGAGACCCAGTACTTC. Its translation is CASSEAKEVGYQETQYF.

The chain employs TRBV30 and TRBJ2-3; D remains unclear. Germline V gives CDR1 GTSNPN, CDR2 SVGIG (reference sequence). V lost 1 base, J lost 2 bases, and 19 bases lay in between. The CDR3 has 17 amino acids. The CDR3 region has the DNA TGTGCCTGGAGTGCAAACGCGGTCCGTGTGAACACAGATACGCAGTATTTT. It specifies CAWSANAVRVNTDTQYF.

The J gene is TRBJ1-1, the V gene TRBV6-5; a weak D match, TRBD1 (5 bases). Germline CDR1 reads MNHEY; CDR2 reads SVGAGI. V shed 0 bases and J shed 2 bases, with 10 bases lying between them. The CDR3 sequence is 15 residues long. CDR3 nucleotides: TGTGCCAGCAGTTACTCACCTACAGGAAACACTGAAGCTTTCTTT. Translation: CASSYSPTGNTEAFF.

The V gene is TRBV7-2, the J gene TRBJ2-5, with D possibly being TRBD2 (5 bases). The CDR3 runs to 15 residues. Trimming shortened V by 2 bases and J by 5 bases, and 15 bases separated the two germline ends. CDR1 and CDR2 from the germline V gene are SGHTA and FQGNSA. This CDR3 reads CASSLLTTPGETQYF. The DNA of the CDR3 is TGTGCCAGCAGCTTATTAACCACTCCGGGGGAGACCCAGTACTTC.

This clone was counted a single time. CDR3 amino acids: CASSQSYNEQFF. CDR3 sequence (DNA): TGTGCCAGCAGTCAATCCTACAATGAGCAGTTCTTC. The rearrangement links TRBV6-6 to TRBJ2-1; no clear D. Germline assignment: CDR1 MNHNY and CDR2 SVGAGI (reference sequence). The length of the CDR3 is 12 residues. The V gene lost 5 bases and the J gene lost 1 base, with 3 bases spanning the gap.

The chain uses TRBV9 and TRBJ2-5; D ambiguous. Germline-derived CDR1 and CDR2 are SGDLS and YYNGEE. The CDR3 spans 14 residues. The V end lost 4 bases, the J end lost 5 bases, and 15 bases lay between the germline ends. The CDR3 is CASSRHMTSETQYF. DNA for the CDR3: TGTGCCAGCAGCAGACACATGACCTCGGAGACCCAGTACTTC.

DNA for the CDR3: TGCGCCAGCAGCCCTGTAAGGGGTCCAGACTATGGCTACACCTTC. Amino acid sequence: CASSPVRGPDYGYTF. The V gene is TRBV5-1, the J gene TRBJ1-2; D is possibly TRBD1 (5 bases). CDR1 is SGHRS, CDR2 YFSETQ, per germline. The CDR3 spans 15 residues. Trimming stripped 4 bases from V and 3 bases from J, with 16 bases between.

This chain joins TRBV5-8 and TRBJ1-4, with D possibly being TRBD1 (6 bases). The germline gives CDR1 SGHTS, CDR2 YDEGEE. The CDR3 is 14 amino acids. Between the trimmed V and J ends, which lost 6 bases and 5 bases, there was a span of 14 bases. The CDR3 loop is CASTSGQGNEKLFF. For the CDR3, the DNA is TGTGCCAGCACCTCGGGTCAGGGGAATGAAAAACTGTTTTTT.

CDR3 loop: CASSETGGYQPQHF. The DNA of the CDR3 is TGTGCCAGCAGTGAAACGGGGGGATATCAGCCCCAGCATTTT. The rearrangement uses TRBV2 and TRBJ1-5; a possible D gene is TRBD1 (5 bases). The ends were cut back, 2 bases at V and 5 bases at J, with 10 bases in the middle. The germline CDR1 and CDR2 sequences are SNHLY and FYNNEI. The CDR3 spans 14 residues.

The rearrangement uses TRBV7-2 and TRBJ2-7; perhaps TRBD2 as D (6 bases). The CDR3 runs 13 residues. CDR1 and CDR2 from the germline V gene are SGHTA and FQGNSA. The V end lost 5 bases, the J end lost 6 bases, and 14 bases lay between the germline ends. CDR3 in amino acids: CASSQQLASEQYF. CDR3 DNA: TGTGCCAGCAGCCAACAACTAGCTAGCGAGCAGTACTTC.

Within the sample, this clone is medium-sized. V usage is TRBV19 and J usage is TRBJ2-3; D is perhaps TRBD1 (6 bases). Germline V gene data show CDR1 as LNHDA and CDR2 as SQIVND (reference sequence). The V gene lost 6 bases and the J gene lost 3 bases, with 10 bases spanning the gap. The CDR3 loop spans 13 amino acids. CDR3 region: CASSYRETDTQYF. The CDR3 bases are TGTGCCAGTAGCTACAGGGAGACAGATACGCAGTATTTT.

The chain joins TRBV25-1 to TRBJ2-5; D is ambiguous. CDR1 is MGHDK, CDR2 SYGVNS, per germline. V lost 0 bases and J lost 1, with 9 bases in between. This CDR3 contains 15 residues. The CDR3 region is CASSEYEVSQETQYF. The CDR3, as DNA: TGTGCCAGCAGTGAATATGAGGTCAGCCAAGAGACCCAGTACTTC.

The chain carries TRBV6-1 and TRBJ1-4; 7 bases are shared with TRBD1. The V segment lost 0 bases and the J segment 8 bases; nucleotides outside the gene matches: 6. Looked up from germline, CDR1 is MNHNS and CDR2 is SASEGT. The CDR3 is made up of 15 amino acids. As DNA, the CDR3 is TGTGCCAGCAGTGAAGCTCAGACAGGGAGCGAAAAACTGTTTTTT. Residues: CASSEAQTGSEKLFF.

For this clone: This sample also contains other DNA sequences that code for the same CDR3. The V gene is TRBV4-2, the J gene TRBJ1-1; tentatively, D is TRBD1 (6 bases). This CDR3 has 15 residues. Germline loops: CDR1 LGHNA, CDR2 YNFKEQ. V was trimmed by 3 bases and J by 1 base, leaving 12 bases between them. The CDR3 sequence: CASSHPQGSNTEAFF. CDR3 in DNA: TGTGCCAGCAGCCACCCTCAGGGGTCGAACACTGAAGCTTTCTTT.

The V gene is TRBV4-1, the J gene TRBJ2-5, with 7 bases fitting TRBD2. The V and J ends lost 1 base and 5 bases, in that order; junction bases with no gene match: 10. The length of the CDR3 is 16 residues. Germline CDR1 reads MGHRA; CDR2 reads YSYEKL. The CDR3 sequence is CASSQGVREGGETQYF. The CDR3 nucleotides read TGCGCCAGCAGCCAAGGGGTGAGGGAGGGCGGGGAGACCCAGTACTTC.

This clone has a single count. The V and J genes are TRBV4-1 and TRBJ2-1; 7 positions agree with TRBD2. J was trimmed by 6 bases and V by 0 bases; bases with no gene match: 8. The germline gives CDR1 MGHRA, CDR2 YSYEKL. The CDR3 runs 16 residues. CDR3 protein: CASSQENGRFVNEQFF. CDR3 DNA: TGCGCCAGCAGCCAAGAGAACGGGAGGTTCGTCAATGAGCAGTTCTTC.

The rearrangement joins TRBV28 to TRBJ2-2; TRBD2 matches at 9 bases. CDR3 size: 14 residues. Germline assignment: CDR1 MDHEN and CDR2 SYDVKM. V shed 3 bases and J 6 bases; nucleotides not matched to a gene: 2. The CDR3 nucleotides are TGTGCCAGCAGTTTCGTAGCGGGAGCCGGGGAGCTGTTTTTT. Encoded protein: CASSFVAGAGELFF.

Relative to its sample, this clone is medium-sized. The rearrangement uses TRBV11-2 and TRBJ2-3; D unresolved. Looked up from germline, CDR1 is SGHAT and CDR2 is FQNNGV. V was cut by 1 base and J by 0 bases, with 17 bases left in between. The CDR3 loop spans 18 amino acids. CDR3 loop: CASSLGPVSRTSTDTQYF. The CDR3 coding sequence is TGTGCCAGCAGCTTAGGCCCCGTGTCTCGCACAAGCACAGATACGCAGTATTTT.

J is TRBJ2-1 and V is TRBV9; 12 positions match TRBD2. The CDR3 is 15 residues long. Germline loops: CDR1 SGDLS, CDR2 YYNGEE. V lost 3 bases to trimming and J lost 7 bases; unmatched junction nucleotides: 5. In DNA, the CDR3 is TGTGCCAGCAGCGCCCTAGCGGGAGGGCCAAATGAGCAGTTCTTC. This encodes CASSALAGGPNEQFF.

The J gene is TRBJ2-7, the V gene TRBV5-5; possibly TRBD2 for D (6 bases). CDR1 is SGHKS and CDR2 is YYEKEE in the germline V gene (reference sequence). This CDR3 is built from 15 residues. Trimming cost V 1 base and J 1 base, with 12 bases left between them. This chain's CDR3 is CASSLSGAGSYEQYF. CDR3 sequence (DNA): TGTGCCAGCAGCTTGTCCGGGGCGGGATCCTACGAGCAGTACTTC. The full variable domain, its missing parts supplied by reference TRBV5-5 and TRBJ2-7, is DAGVTQSPTHLIKTRGQQVTLRCSPISGHKSVSWYQQVLGQGPQFIFQYYEKEERGRGNFPDRFSARQFPNYSSELNVNALLLGDSALYLCASSLSGAGSYEQYFGPGTRLTVT.

The rearrangement links TRBV18 to TRBJ2-7; D gene ambiguous. This CDR3 is 15 amino acids long. Trimming cost V 3 bases and J 0 bases, with 12 bases left between them. Looked up from germline, CDR1 is KGHSH and CDR2 is LQKENI. The CDR3 protein is CASSPRTVVSYEQYF. The CDR3 DNA reads as TGTGCCAGCTCACCGCGTACGGTTGTCTCCTACGAGCAGTACTTC.

This clone showed up just a few times. The chain carries TRBV4-1 and TRBJ2-7; no definite D call. The CDR3 sequence is 16 residues long. The germline V gene has CDR1 MGHRA and CDR2 YSYEKL. Deletions cut 5 bases from V and 1 base from J, with 18 bases between. The CDR3: CASSSRHGPSSYEQYF. DNA of the CDR3: TGCGCCAGCAGCTCACGTCATGGGCCCTCATCCTACGAGCAGTACTTC.

In its sample, this clone was seen once. The gene calls are TRBV6-5 and TRBJ2-7; TRBD2 might be the D (7 bases). The V gene lost 2 bases and the J gene lost 6 bases, with 14 bases spanning the gap. The CDR3 sequence is 14 residues long. Germline V gene sequence: CDR1 MNHEY, CDR2 SVGAGI. CDR3 coding DNA: TGTGCCAGCAGTTACGGGGGGGGGCAGGCCGAGCAGTACTTC. This encodes CASSYGGGQAEQYF.

J is TRBJ2-1 and V is TRBV28; TRBD2 matches at 7 bases. The CDR3 covers 16 residues. CDR1 is MDHEN, CDR2 SYDVKM, per germline. J was trimmed by 6 bases and V by 2 bases; bases with no gene match: 10. In DNA, the CDR3 is TGTGCCAGCAGTTTAACCGGACTAGGTGTTGGCAATGAGCAGTTCTTC. Protein product: CASSLTGLGVGNEQFF. The entire variable domain, with the rest obtained from reference TRBV28 and TRBJ2-1, is as follows: DVKVTQSSRYLVKRTGEKVFLECVQDMDHENMFWYRQDPGLGLRLIYFSYDVKMKEKGDIPEGYSVSREKKERFSLILESASTNQTSMYLCASSLTGLGVGNEQFFGPGTRLTVL.

The V call is TRBV29-1, the J call TRBJ2-7, with TRBD2 matching 9 bases. V trimming: 6 bases; J trimming: 0 bases; junction bases outside the gene matches: 3. Germline V gene sequence: CDR1 SQVTM, CDR2 ANQGSEA. CDR3 length: 13 amino acids. The CDR3 bases are TGCAGCGTCAATAGCGGGAGCTCCTACGAGCAGTACTTC. Encoded protein: CSVNSGSSYEQYF.

This chain connects TRBV4-3 to TRBJ2-3, with 10 bases that match TRBD1. Germline CDR1 LGHNA, CDR2 YSLEER. V lost 2 bases to trimming and J lost 3 bases; unmatched junction nucleotides: 5. The length of the CDR3 is 16 residues. Here the CDR3 reads CASSQRQGAVTDTQYF. In DNA form, the CDR3 reads TGCGCCAGCAGCCAACGACAGGGGGCCGTAACAGATACGCAGTATTTT.